Detailed here is one TCR beta chain. The antigen is unknown. CDR1 is MDHEN, CDR2 SYDVKM, per germline. V lost 1 base, J lost 2 bases, and 14 bases lay in between. CDR3 length equals 16 residues. This record belongs to a study of T cell repertoires in cytomegalovirus infection. Whole-study context: Public TCR beta signatures indicated both CMV infection and matching HLA type. Study-wide findings and caveats: What dominated the ex vivo response were HLA-C-restricted CMV-specific TCR beta clonotypes. Adding up the frequency of public TCR beta families identified people who carried CMV plus the relevant HLA.

TCRdb re-called the reads with MiXCR, one entry per CDR3 protein. The data show about 230,000 distinct CDR3 sequences, 22% seen once. This clonotype was obtained from a human donor in good health (CMV status not recorded). Some clones in this sample may be carry-over from other donors' samples. The sample was CD8+ T cells from PBMCs. The chain joins TRBV28 to TRBJ1-2; TRBD1 might be the D (6 bases). CDR3 sequence (DNA): TGTGCCAGCAGTTTATCTGTGGGGGGCGCCAACTATGGCTACACCTTC. Translation gives CASSLSVGGANYGYTF.